This T cell receptor beta chain was identified during a study of early T cells in non-severe SARS-CoV-2 infection. Study overall: Sequenced material consisted of bulk RNA (from unsorted whole blood), and chains were unpaired.

Individually, cDNA molecules had unique molecular identifiers attached to them. TCRdb ran MiXCR on the 5' RACE reads and lists one entry per CDR3 protein. The table shows about 21,000 distinct CDR3 sequences, with around 4.6% occurring only once. Overall study results and limits: VDJdb matching favored anti-spike CD8 responses, missing private and CD4 specificities.

This clonotype was seen ten or more times. The antigen is undetermined. The CDR3 sequence is 16 residues long. V dropped 6 bases and J dropped 2 bases, with 18 bases sitting between them. Specimen: whole blood. The source of this sequence is an adult who was a healthcare worker with PCR-confirmed SARS-CoV-2 infection or an uninfected control (not recorded which). This chain uses TRBV12-3 or TRBV12-4 with TRBJ2-3; D not resolved. This chain's CDR3 is CASSPPRSYLTDTQYF. DNA for the CDR3: TGTGCCAGCAGCCCCCCTAGGTCCTACCTCACAGATACGCAGTATTTT.